This TCR beta chain was recorded in a study of T cells after somatic rescue of genetic block. V was pared by 4 bases and J by 0 bases, with 11 bases between. The CDR3 extends over 15 amino acids. Germline V gives CDR1 ENHRY, CDR2 SYGVKD. Sequencing was performed with immunoSEQ multiplex PCR; in TCRdb, only in-frame clones are kept and a portion is missing. The top ten hold less than 15% of the sample, which has 9,500 to 15,000 clones, 60% to 75% seen once. Sample: peripheral blood mononuclear cells (PBMCs). This clonotype was obtained from a boy between 10 and 17 years old. The chain couples TRBV10-3 to TRBJ2-3; TRBD2 is a possible D gene (6 bases). The CDR3 DNA reads as TGTGCCATCAGTGGGGACTCGCCTAGCACAGATACGCAGTATTTT. This translates into CAISGDSPSTDTQYF.